The source of this T cell receptor beta chain is a study of cytomegalovirus exposure and HLA in healthy donors. Study-wide context: Genotyping showed around 80% of 300 to 450 donors falling in the Caucasian-associated ancestry cluster. Broader study findings: Presence/absence analyses assumed roughly uniform sequencing depth across donors, which may not hold. In a later analysis, productive TCRs from donors in an Asian-associated ancestry cluster reportedly carried fewer N-insertions than the cohort mean. TCR beta sequences numbering around 15,000 were associated with HLA alleles at 0.05 false discovery rate in a later analysis.

Worth noting for this clone: No antigen is known for it.

With 60 Vbeta and 13 Jbeta primers, the PCR was carried out. Using immunoSEQ multiplex PCR, the repertoire was profiled, and TCRdb retains in-frame clones only, with some absent. The sample shows 150,000 to 200,000 clones, about 81% of them seen only once. Trimming at V came to 4 bases and at J to 9 bases, leaving 8 bases not matched to a gene. The germline gives CDR1 SGHNT, CDR2 YYREEE (reference sequence). This CDR3 is built from 14 residues. The chain employs TRBV5-4 and TRBJ2-1; 9 bases match TRBD1. The sequence was obtained from a girl aged 5-17 years in good health and CMV-seropositive. Sequencing was carried out using PBMCs. The CDR3 DNA reads TGTGCCAGCAGCATGGACAGGGGTTGGGGTGAGCAGTTCTTC. It yields the protein CASSMDRGWGEQFF. The full variable domain, its missing parts supplied by reference TRBV5-4 and TRBJ2-1, is ETGVTQSPTHLIKTRGQQVTLRCSSQSGHNTVSWYQQALGQGPQFIFQYYREEENGRGNFPPRFSGLQFPNYSSELNVNALELDDSALYLCASSMDRGWGEQFFGPGTRLTVL.